Sequencing of this T cell receptor (beta chain) was carried out in a study of cytomegalovirus exposure and HLA in healthy donors. The ends lost 0 bases at V and 2 bases at J; junction bases unmatched: 5. Germline V gene sequence: CDR1 LGHNA, CDR2 YSLEER. This CDR3 region has 17 residues. The PCR was carried out with 60 Vbeta primers and 13 Jbeta primers. Profiled with immunoSEQ multiplex PCR; TCRdb holds only in-frame clones, not every one. The data hold some 180,000 clones, with roughly three quarters observed a single time. The sequence came from a young woman in good health and CMV-seropositive. Material: PBMCs. The chain is built from TRBV4-3 and TRBJ2-5; 11 bases match TRBD2. CDR3 sequence: CASSQETSGGPQETQYF. CDR3 nucleotides: TGCGCCAGCAGCCAAGAAACTAGCGGGGGCCCACAAGAGACCCAGTACTTC.